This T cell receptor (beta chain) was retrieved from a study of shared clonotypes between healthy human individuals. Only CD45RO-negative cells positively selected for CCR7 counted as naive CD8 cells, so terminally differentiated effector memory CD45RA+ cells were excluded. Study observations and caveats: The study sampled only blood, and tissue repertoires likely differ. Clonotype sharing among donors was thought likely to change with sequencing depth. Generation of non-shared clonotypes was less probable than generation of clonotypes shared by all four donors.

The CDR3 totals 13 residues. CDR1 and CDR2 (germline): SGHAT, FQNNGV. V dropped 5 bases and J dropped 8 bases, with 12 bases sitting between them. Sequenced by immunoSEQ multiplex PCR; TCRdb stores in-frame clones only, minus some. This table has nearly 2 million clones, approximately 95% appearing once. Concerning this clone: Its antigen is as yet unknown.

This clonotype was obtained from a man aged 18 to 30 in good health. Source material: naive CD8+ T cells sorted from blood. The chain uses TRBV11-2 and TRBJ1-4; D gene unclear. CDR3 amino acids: CASSLTSTEKLFF. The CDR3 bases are TGTGCCAGCAGCCTCACAAGCACGGAAAAACTGTTTTTT.